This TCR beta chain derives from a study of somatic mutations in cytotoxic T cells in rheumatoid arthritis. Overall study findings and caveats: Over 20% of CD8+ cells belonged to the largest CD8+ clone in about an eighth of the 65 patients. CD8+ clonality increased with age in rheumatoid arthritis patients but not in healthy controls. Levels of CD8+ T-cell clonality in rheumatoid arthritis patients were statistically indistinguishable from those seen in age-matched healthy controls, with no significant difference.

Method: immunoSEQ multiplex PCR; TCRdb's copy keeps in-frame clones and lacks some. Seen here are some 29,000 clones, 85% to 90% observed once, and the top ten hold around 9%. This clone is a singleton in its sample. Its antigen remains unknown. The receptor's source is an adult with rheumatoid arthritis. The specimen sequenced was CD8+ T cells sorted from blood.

CDR3 in amino acids: CASSLGTGELFF. The CDR3 DNA sequence: TGTGCCAGCAGCTTAGGGACCGGGGAGCTGTTTTTT. The V and J genes are TRBV13 and TRBJ2-2; no definite D call. This CDR3 contains 12 residues. Trimming removed 0 bases at V and 5 bases at J, with 1 base between. Germline V CDR1 and CDR2: PRHDT, FYEKMQ (reference sequence).